This TCR beta chain came from a study of blood T cell repertoires in COVID-19. This clone was observed once. Sequencing used immunoSEQ multiplex PCR; TCRdb keeps in-frame clones, though not all of them. The table records around 450,000 clones, approximately 90% of them present only once. Germline lookup yields CDR1 MNHEY and CDR2 SVGAGI. V was clipped by 7 bases and J by 0 bases, with 8 bases between them. CDR3 length equals 13 residues. The V gene is TRBV6-5, the J gene TRBJ2-3; D remains ambiguous. The sample comprised PBMCs or T cells enriched from blood (not recorded which). The TCR originated in a woman between 18 and 29 years old who had recovered from COVID-19. The CDR3 nucleotides read TGTGCCAGCACCTCGTCTAGCACAGATACGCAGTATTTT. Translating it yields CASTSSSTDTQYF.